The 20 T cell receptor beta chains given below trace back to one sample, sequenced in a study of blood T cell repertoires in COVID-19. Only in-frame clones appear in the TCRdb table, and some are missing; sequencing was by immunoSEQ multiplex PCR. Altogether 40,000 to 55,000 clones are present, about 89% being singletons, with the ten largest covering approximately 6%. The sequenced sample was peripheral blood. The receptors shown here come from a man in his 70s with active COVID-19.

The CDR3 bases are TGTGCCAGTAGTATCGTCTCACAAACAGGTGGTTACGAGCAGTACTTC. Translation: CASSIVSQTGGYEQYF. V is TRBV19 and J is TRBJ2-7; D is perhaps TRBD1 (5 bases). The germline V and J ends were trimmed by 3 bases and 4 bases, with 19 bases remaining between them. The CDR3 is 16 residues long. Germline V lookup: CDR1 LNHDA, CDR2 SQIVND (reference sequence).

This sequence joins TRBV9 and TRBJ2-5; TRBD2 matches at 10 bases. V lost 0 bases, J lost 1 base, and 3 bases stayed unmatched. CDR3 length equals 16 residues. In germline, CDR1 is SGDLS, CDR2 YYNGEE. The CDR3 DNA sequence: TGTGCCAGCAGCGTAGGCGCTAGCGGGGGCCAAGAGACCCAGTACTTC. It yields the protein CASSVGASGGQETQYF.

The genes are TRBV6-5 and TRBJ2-7; D remains ambiguous. V lost 6 bases and J lost 3, with 6 bases in between. Germline V CDR1 and CDR2: MNHEY, SVGAGI. This CDR3 region has 11 residues. CDR3 sequence reads: CASRHNYEQYF. CDR3 sequence (DNA): TGTGCCAGCAGACACAACTACGAGCAGTACTTC.

The J gene is TRBJ2-3, the V gene TRBV6-5, with 8 bases matching TRBD1. Losses at the gene ends were 1 base for V and 1 base for J; bases not matched to a gene: 4. This CDR3 region has 16 residues. Germline CDR1 MNHEY, CDR2 SVGAGI. The CDR3 DNA reads as TGTGCCAGCAGTTACTATTTGGACAGGGGCACAGATACGCAGTATTTT. Translation gives CASSYYLDRGTDTQYF.

The rearrangement joins TRBV19 to TRBJ2-7; 9 bases line up with TRBD2. CDR1 is LNHDA, CDR2 SQIVND, per germline (reference sequence). The CDR3 length is 18 residues. With V trimmed by 3 bases and J by 0 bases, 12 bases remained unmatched. CDR3 amino acids: CASSIRGSTSGFSYEQYF. Written as DNA, the CDR3 is TGTGCCAGTAGTATTCGGGGCTCGACTAGCGGATTCTCCTACGAGCAGTACTTC.

The chain uses TRBV23-1 and TRBJ1-2; D is perhaps TRBD1 (5 bases). TRBV23-1 is an ORF for which the function is uncertain. The CDR3 has 18 residues. Trimming took 6 bases from V and 4 from J, leaving 27 bases between them. This CDR3 is CASRRDIGGFGGCYGYTF. The CDR3 region has the DNA TGCGCCAGCAGACGGGATATTGGGGGGTTTGGGGGTTGCTATGGCTACACCTTC.

The chain recombines TRBV11-2 with TRBJ1-6; 9 bases are shared with TRBD1. The CDR3 contains 15 residues. Germline V lookup: CDR1 SGHAT, CDR2 FQNNGV. With 4 bases clipped from V and 5 bases from J, the junction kept 3 bases outside the gene matches. Here the CDR3 DNA reads TGTGCCAGCAGCTCCCGGACAGGGGATAATTCACCCCTCCACTTT. It specifies CASSSRTGDNSPLHF.

The chain couples TRBV28 to TRBJ1-6, with TRBD1 matching 9 bases. CDR1 is MDHEN, CDR2 SYDVKM, per germline. The CDR3 spans 16 residues. V lost 4 bases to trimming and J lost 2 bases; unmatched junction nucleotides: 3. DNA of the CDR3: TGTGCCAGCAGTTATCGGACAGGGGCCTATAATTCACCCCTCCACTTT. Amino acids: CASSYRTGAYNSPLHF.

The genes are TRBV28 and TRBJ1-2, with D tentatively TRBD1 (5 bases). The germline V and J ends were trimmed by 4 bases and 0 bases, with 9 bases remaining between them. From germline, CDR1 is MDHEN and CDR2 SYDVKM. The CDR3 contains 14 residues. CDR3 DNA: TGTGCCAGCAGTTACGACAGTACTAACTATGGCTACACCTTC. Its translation is CASSYDSTNYGYTF.

For the CDR3, the DNA is TGCGCCAGCAGCTTGTACAGGGGAACGGGCGAGCAGTACTTC. Translating gives CASSLYRGTGEQYF. V and J are TRBV5-1 and TRBJ2-7; 7 positions agree with TRBD1. Germline-derived CDR1 and CDR2 are SGHRS and YFSETQ. This CDR3 has 14 residues. Trimming at V came to 1 base and at J to 6 bases, leaving 7 bases not matched to a gene.

This sequence joins TRBV27 and TRBJ1-2; D not resolved. The CDR3 has 14 amino acids. Germline V gives CDR1 MNHEY, CDR2 SMNVEV (reference sequence). V lost 0 bases to trimming and J lost 10 bases, with 15 bases between them. The DNA for the CDR3 is TGTGCCAGCAGTTTATCGAACACAGCAATAACCTACACCTTC. Its translation: CASSLSNTAITYTF.

This clone was seen only once. The chain combines TRBV19 with TRBJ2-1; 8 nucleotides agree with TRBD1. V shed 5 bases and J 5 bases; nucleotides not matched to a gene: 8. The CDR3 runs to 15 residues. Germline V lookup: CDR1 LNHDA, CDR2 SQIVND (reference sequence). CDR3 sequence reads: CASSPGTGLNNEQFF. For the CDR3, the DNA is TGTGCCAGTAGTCCGGGGACAGGACTGAACAATGAGCAGTTCTTC. Complete variable domain (other parts from reference TRBV19 and TRBJ2-1): DGGITQSPKYLFRKEGQNVTLSCEQNLNHDAMYWYRQDPGQGLRLIYYSQIVNDFQKGDIAEGYSVSREKKESFPLTVTSAQKNPTAFYLCASSPGTGLNNEQFFGPGTRLTVL.

The CDR3 loop is CASRRDEGGGYTF. The CDR3, as DNA: TGCGCCAGCAGGAGGGACGAAGGGGGAGGCTACACCTTC. This chain uses TRBV5-1 with TRBJ1-2; TRBD1 might be the D (6 bases). The CDR3 has 13 residues. The V end was cut by 5 bases, the J end by 8 bases, with 16 bases between. Germline V CDR1 and CDR2: SGHRS, YFSETQ.

This clone was picked up one time. The chain has TRBV11-3 and TRBJ1-1; no reliable D call. Germline V gene sequence: CDR1 SGHNT, CDR2 YENEEA. V was cut by 1 base and J by 1 base, with 7 bases left in between. CDR3 length: 14 amino acids. The CDR3 sequence: CASSLGVANTEAFF. CDR3 bases: TGTGCCAGCAGCTTAGGTGTAGCGAACACTGAAGCTTTCTTT.

The V and J genes are TRBV5-1 and TRBJ1-1; TRBD1 might be the D (6 bases). The germline CDR1 and CDR2 sequences are SGHRS and YFSETQ. Trimming removed 3 bases at V and 8 bases at J, with 11 bases between. This CDR3 is built from 12 residues. The chain's CDR3 is CASSWGGSEAFF. The CDR3 DNA is TGCGCCAGCAGCTGGGGGGGCTCCGAAGCTTTCTTT.

J is TRBJ2-4 and V is TRBV20-1, with no clear D. Per germline, CDR1 DFQATT and CDR2 SNEGSKA (reference sequence). V was clipped by 3 bases and J by 0 bases, with 12 bases between them. This CDR3 is 15 amino acids long. Here the CDR3 DNA reads TGCAGTGCTAGTCACACAGCCCTAGCCAAAAACATTCAGTACTTC. This translates into CSASHTALAKNIQYF.

This rearrangement joins TRBV9 to TRBJ1-4; 11 bases align to TRBD1. The CDR3 has 16 amino acids. CDR1 and CDR2 from the germline V gene are SGDLS and YYNGEE. V lost 2 bases to trimming and J lost 3 bases; unmatched junction nucleotides: 3. The CDR3 here is CASSVGTGGANEKLFF. CDR3 nucleotide sequence: TGTGCCAGCAGCGTTGGGACAGGGGGTGCTAATGAAAAACTGTTTTTT.

The chain carries TRBV20-1 and TRBJ1-2; D gene ambiguous. Trimming pared 5 bases from V and 8 bases from J, leaving 9 bases between. CDR1 and CDR2 (germline): DFQATT, SNEGSKA (reference sequence). CDR3 size: 10 residues. The CDR3 DNA reads as TGCAGTGCTTCGGGTAGGGGCTACACCTTC. This gives the protein CSASGRGYTF.

The chain couples TRBV11-2 to TRBJ2-7; 8 bases line up with TRBD1. V was pared by 5 bases and J by 2 bases, with 8 bases of the junction left unmatched. This CDR3 spans 15 amino acids. In germline, CDR1 is SGHAT, CDR2 FQNNGV. The CDR3 loop is CASSIGQGFTYEQYF. In nucleotides, the CDR3 is TGTGCCAGCAGCATAGGACAGGGTTTCACCTACGAGCAGTACTTC.

The chain recombines TRBV2 with TRBJ2-3; 7 bases fit TRBD1. Trimming took 8 bases from V and 14 from J; bases not matched to a gene: 16. Germline V gene data show CDR1 as SNHLY and CDR2 as FYNNEI. CDR3 size: 13 residues. CDR3 DNA: TGTGCCAGCGGGGACAGAAGCGTCAAAGGCCCGTATTTT. Its protein product is CASGDRSVKGPYF.